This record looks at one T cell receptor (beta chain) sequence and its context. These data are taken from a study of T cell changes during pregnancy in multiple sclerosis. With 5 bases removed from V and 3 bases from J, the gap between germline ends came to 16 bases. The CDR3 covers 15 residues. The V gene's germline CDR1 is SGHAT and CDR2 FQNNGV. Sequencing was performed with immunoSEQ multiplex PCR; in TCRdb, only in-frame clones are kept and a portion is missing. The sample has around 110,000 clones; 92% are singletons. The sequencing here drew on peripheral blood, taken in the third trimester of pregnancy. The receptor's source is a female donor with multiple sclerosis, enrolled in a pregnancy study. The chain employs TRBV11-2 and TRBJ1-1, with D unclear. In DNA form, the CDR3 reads TGTGCCAGCAGCCCCAGGACTCATGGGCACACTGAAGCTTTCTTT. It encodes CASSPRTHGHTEAFF.